A single sample is the source of the 19 T cell receptor beta chains below, sequenced in a study of blood T cell repertoires in COVID-19. The table came from immunoSEQ multiplex PCR; TCRdb's copy has only in-frame clones and leaves some out. The sample records about 140,000 clones, about 87% being singletons. The sequenced material came from PBMCs or T cells enriched from blood (not recorded which). The receptors here all came from a man aged 50 or older in a cohort exposed to, infected with or recovered from COVID-19 (not recorded which).

A remark on this clone: Sequence at one end of the junction differs from germline and may be a read error. CDR3 coding DNA: TGTGCCAGCAGAGGGACAGTAAGAATTGATTTT. Translated: CASRGTVRIDF. The chain has TRBV2 and TRBJ1-3; TRBD1 aligns across 7 bases. CDR3 length equals 11 residues. Germline V gene sequence: CDR1 SNHLY, CDR2 FYNNEI.

This clone has only one observation. The rearrangement links TRBV27 to TRBJ1-2, with D possibly TRBD1 on 6 matching bases. V lost 5 bases and J 7 bases, leaving 14 bases between the germline ends. The germline gives CDR1 MNHEY, CDR2 SMNVEV (reference sequence). The length of the CDR3 is 13 residues. The CDR3 region is CASSLQGWSGYTF. The CDR3 region has the DNA TGTGCCAGCAGTCTACAGGGATGGAGTGGCTACACCTTC.

The CDR3 loop reads CASSLTDRANTEAFF. The CDR3 DNA follows: TGTGCCAGCAGTCTGACCGACAGGGCGAACACTGAAGCTTTCTTT. The rearrangement joins TRBV6-6 to TRBJ1-1, with 7 bases aligning to TRBD1. The junction had 7 bases not matched to a gene; V was cut back by 5 bases and J by 1 base. CDR3 size: 15 residues. Germline CDR1 is MNHNY and CDR2 is SVGAGI (reference sequence).

The chain is built from TRBV10-3 and TRBJ1-3, with 7 nucleotides matching TRBD1. With V trimmed by 6 bases and J by 8 bases, 13 bases remained unmatched. Germline V CDR1 and CDR2: ENHRY, SYGVKD. This CDR3 contains 15 residues. CDR3 in DNA: TGTGCCATCAGAAGCGGACAGGAGTCCCTATACACCATATATTTT. It yields the protein CAIRSGQESLYTIYF.

The V call is TRBV7-2, the J call TRBJ1-1, with a tentative D call TRBD1 (5 bases). V was shortened by 1 base and J by 1 base, with 13 bases between the two germline ends. Germline CDR1 and CDR2: SGHTA and FQGNSA. CDR3 length equals 16 residues. The CDR3 protein is CASSLVPGGSNTEAFF. For the CDR3, the DNA is TGTGCCAGCAGCTTAGTCCCCGGGGGATCGAACACTGAAGCTTTCTTT.

The gene calls are TRBV7-6 and TRBJ1-1; D uncertain. Germline values: CDR1 SGHVS, CDR2 FNYEAQ. Trimming left V 5 bases short and J 5 bases short, with 18 bases between. There are 15 residues in the CDR3. DNA for the CDR3: TGTGCCAGCAGCCCCGAGGGCCTAGTTGAAACTGAAGCTTTCTTT. It is translated as CASSPEGLVETEAFF. The full variable domain, completed using reference TRBV7-6 and TRBJ1-1, is GAGVSQSPRYKVTKRGQDVALRCDPISGHVSLYWYRQALGQGPEFLTYFNYEAQQDKSGLPNDRFSAERPEGSISTLTIQRTEQRDSAMYRCASSPEGLVETEAFFGQGTRLTVV.

The rearrangement uses TRBV30 and TRBJ1-2; D uncertain. Trimming pared 8 bases from V and 0 bases from J, leaving 7 bases between. The CDR3 runs 11 residues. From germline, CDR1 is GTSNPN and CDR2 SVGIG (reference sequence). The CDR3 loop is CAGTANYGYTF. In DNA, the CDR3 is TGTGCCGGAACAGCTAACTATGGCTACACCTTC.

The V and J genes are TRBV7-8 and TRBJ1-3; 9 bases line up with TRBD1. V shed 7 bases, J shed 2 bases, and the junction held 6 bases outside the gene matches. The CDR3 is 15 residues long. Germline CDR1 and CDR2: SGHVS and FQNEAQ. CDR3 DNA: TGTGCCAGCATCCTCGGACAGGGGCCTGGAAACACCATATATTTT. Translating gives CASILGQGPGNTIYF.

The chain has TRBV3-1 (or the pseudogene TRBV3-2) and TRBJ1-2; 9 bases agree with TRBD1. The CDR3 covers 14 residues. Germline CDR1 and CDR2: LGHDT and YNNKEL (reference sequence). Trimming took 3 bases from V and 3 from J; bases not matched to a gene: 2. The CDR3 sequence is CASSHTGGHYGYTF. The CDR3 DNA reads TGTGCCAGCAGCCATACAGGGGGCCACTATGGCTACACCTTC.

This rearrangement joins TRBV6-6 to TRBJ2-1, with TRBD1 matching 7 bases. From germline, CDR1 is MNHNY and CDR2 SVGAGI (reference sequence). The CDR3 loop spans 17 amino acids. The V and J ends lost 5 bases and 0 bases, in that order; junction bases with no gene match: 10. The CDR3 bases are TGTGCCAGCAGTCCCACAGGGGTCGTCAGCTCCTACAATGAGCAGTTCTTC. Protein sequence: CASSPTGVVSSYNEQFF.

This clone has just one count. The V and J genes are TRBV13 and TRBJ2-7; 7 bases are shared with TRBD1. CDR1 PRHDT and CDR2 FYEKMQ come from the germline V gene (reference sequence). Unmatched junction bases numbered 12, after V lost 1 base and J lost 0 bases. This CDR3 spans 18 amino acids. The CDR3 DNA sequence: TGTGCCAGCAGCTTAGTGGGCAGGGGGAAAAAAACCTCCTACGAGCAGTACTTC. Protein product: CASSLVGRGKKTSYEQYF.

The chain uses TRBV21-1 and TRBJ2-3; TRBD1, the table's D call, was not compared with the DNA. TRBV21-1 is a pseudogene segment. The CDR3 runs to 16 residues. The CDR3 loop reads CASSKGTGQATDTQYF. CDR3 coding DNA: TGTGCCAGCAGCAAAGGGACAGGCCAAGCCACAGATACGCAGTATTTT.

The chain joins TRBV5-1 to TRBJ1-6; TRBD1 matches 10 bases. With V trimmed by 3 bases and J by 4 bases, 4 bases remained unmatched. Germline CDR1 reads SGHRS; CDR2 reads YFSETQ. The CDR3 covers 16 residues. CDR3 protein: CASSSGQGVYNSPLHF. CDR3 nucleotide sequence: TGCGCCAGCAGCTCCGGACAGGGGGTTTATAATTCACCCCTCCACTTT.

The rearrangement uses TRBV18 and TRBJ2-5; 7 bases match TRBD1. CDR3 size: 14 residues. Germline V gene lookup returns CDR1 KGHSH and CDR2 LQKENI. Trimming cost V 6 bases and J 4 bases; bases outside gene matches: 8. CDR3 in amino acids: CASSRVSGGETQYF. CDR3 DNA sequence: TGTGCCAGCTCGCGGGTTTCAGGGGGAGAGACCCAGTACTTC.

V usage is TRBV9 and J usage is TRBJ1-5; D might be TRBD1 (5 bases). Germline loops: CDR1 SGDLS, CDR2 YYNGEE. Trimming shortened V by 4 bases and J by 4 bases, and 15 bases separated the two germline ends. The CDR3 extends over 15 amino acids. This CDR3 is CASSLEGARNQPQHF. The DNA of the CDR3 is TGTGCCAGCAGCTTAGAAGGGGCCCGGAATCAGCCCCAGCATTTT.

The chain links TRBV28 to TRBJ2-7; 9 bases align to TRBD1. V lost 8 bases and J lost 2; bases outside the gene matches: 4. Germline values: CDR1 MDHEN, CDR2 SYDVKM. CDR3 length: 13 amino acids. CDR3 amino acids: CASARQGAYEQYF. The CDR3 nucleotides read TGTGCCAGCGCGAGACAGGGGGCCTACGAGCAGTACTTC.

The chain couples TRBV6-5 to TRBJ1-4; D ambiguous. Trimming removed 6 bases at V and 8 bases at J, with 16 bases between. The CDR3 spans 14 residues. Germline lookup yields CDR1 MNHEY and CDR2 SVGAGI. The CDR3 DNA reads TGTGCCAGCAGCCGGGCCCTCGAGGGAGAAAAACTGTTTTTT. It specifies CASSRALEGEKLFF.

The chain carries TRBV23-1 and TRBJ1-6, with 9 bases lining up with TRBD1. TRBV23-1 falls under the ORF class, with uncertain function. This CDR3 spans 16 amino acids. Trimming took 4 bases from V and 6 from J; bases not matched to a gene: 7. Here the CDR3 reads CASSRDRAYSNSPLHF. The CDR3, as DNA: TGCGCCAGCAGTCGGGACAGGGCCTATAGTAATTCACCCCTCCACTTT.

The rearrangement links TRBV29-1 to TRBJ1-2; D not certain. Germline V gives CDR1 SQVTM, CDR2 ANQGSEA. The CDR3 runs to 11 residues. Trimming took off 5 bases at V and 0 bases at J, with 4 bases between the two ends. Here the CDR3 DNA reads TGCAGCGTTACATCTAACTATGGCTACACCTTC. This sequence encodes CSVTSNYGYTF.